This T cell receptor beta chain originates from a study of T-cell memory formation after mild COVID-19. TCRdb re-analysed the 5' RACE reads in MiXCR, keeping a single row per CDR3 protein. This table holds hundreds of thousands of distinct CDR3 sequences, more than 15% found once. Study-level points and caveats: The study found balanced CD4/CD8 in clones contracting day 15 to 85 and a CD4+ lean in later expanders. Of the contracting clones, CD4+ ones lay mainly in CM and EM, and CD8+ ones in EMRA.

V was cut by 1 base and J by 6 bases, with 16 bases left in between. CDR3 size: 17 residues. CDR1 is LNHDA, CDR2 SQIVND, per germline (reference sequence). This clonotype came up a few times. Antigen: not known. The sequenced sample was PBMCs or a T cell subset sorted from them (not recorded which). This receptor was obtained from a man aged 18-30 years who had mild COVID-19 (a few samples of this study predate the infection). Cell type and time point are not known. The chain recombines TRBV19 with TRBJ1-6; no firm D call. The CDR3 nucleotides are TGTGCCAGTAGTATAGCCCCGGCGCAGACCGGTAATTCACCCCTCCACTTT. Its translation is CASSIAPAQTGNSPLHF.